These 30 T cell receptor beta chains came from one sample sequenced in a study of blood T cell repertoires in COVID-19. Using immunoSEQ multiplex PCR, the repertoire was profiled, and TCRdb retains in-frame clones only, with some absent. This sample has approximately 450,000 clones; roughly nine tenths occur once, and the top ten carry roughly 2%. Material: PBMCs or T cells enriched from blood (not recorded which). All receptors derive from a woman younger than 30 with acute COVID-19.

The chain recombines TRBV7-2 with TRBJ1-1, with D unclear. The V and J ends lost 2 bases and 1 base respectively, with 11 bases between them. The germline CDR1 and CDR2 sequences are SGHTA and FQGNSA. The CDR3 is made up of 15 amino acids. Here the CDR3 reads CASSLSEAGNTEAFF. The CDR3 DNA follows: TGTGCCAGCAGCTTAAGCGAGGCGGGGAACACTGAAGCTTTCTTT.

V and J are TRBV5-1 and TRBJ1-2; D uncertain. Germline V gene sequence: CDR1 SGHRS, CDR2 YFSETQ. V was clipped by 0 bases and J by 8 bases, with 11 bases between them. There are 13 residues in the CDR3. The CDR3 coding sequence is TGCGCCAGCAGCTTGGAATTATCAGGAGGCTACACCTTC. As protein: CASSLELSGGYTF.

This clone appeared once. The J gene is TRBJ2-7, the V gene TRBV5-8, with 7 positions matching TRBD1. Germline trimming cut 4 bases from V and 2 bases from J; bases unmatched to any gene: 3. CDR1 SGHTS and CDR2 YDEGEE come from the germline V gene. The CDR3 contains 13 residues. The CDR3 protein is CASSSDRAYEQYF. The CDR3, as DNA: TGTGCCAGCAGCAGTGACAGGGCCTACGAGCAGTACTTC.

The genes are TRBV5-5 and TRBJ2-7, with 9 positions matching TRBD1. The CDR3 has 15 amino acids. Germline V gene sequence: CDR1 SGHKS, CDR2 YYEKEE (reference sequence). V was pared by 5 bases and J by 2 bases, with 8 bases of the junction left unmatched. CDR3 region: CASSSPGQGTYEQYF. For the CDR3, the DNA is TGTGCCAGCAGTTCTCCGGGACAGGGCACCTACGAGCAGTACTTC.

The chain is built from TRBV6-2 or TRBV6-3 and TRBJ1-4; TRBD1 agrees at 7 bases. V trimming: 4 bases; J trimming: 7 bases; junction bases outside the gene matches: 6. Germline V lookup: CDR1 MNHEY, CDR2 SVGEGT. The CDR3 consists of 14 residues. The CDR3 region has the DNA TGTGCCAGCAGTTGGACAGGCCTTAGTGAAAAACTGTTTTTT. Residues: CASSWTGLSEKLFF.

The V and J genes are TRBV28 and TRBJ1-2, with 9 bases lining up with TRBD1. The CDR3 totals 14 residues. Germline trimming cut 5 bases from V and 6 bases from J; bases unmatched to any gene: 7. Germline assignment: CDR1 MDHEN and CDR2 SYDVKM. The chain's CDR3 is CASSTRDRGDGYTF. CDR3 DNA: TGTGCCAGCAGTACTCGAGACAGGGGGGATGGCTACACCTTC.

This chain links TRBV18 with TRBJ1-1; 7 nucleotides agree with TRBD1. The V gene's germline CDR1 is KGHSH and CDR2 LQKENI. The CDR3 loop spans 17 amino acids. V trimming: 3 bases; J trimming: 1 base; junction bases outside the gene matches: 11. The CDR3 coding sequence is TGTGCCAGCTCACCGAACCGACAGGGAGAAGGGAACACTGAAGCTTTCTTT. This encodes CASSPNRQGEGNTEAFF. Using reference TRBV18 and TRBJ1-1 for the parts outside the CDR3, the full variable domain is NAGVMQNPRHLVRRRGQEARLRCSPMKGHSHVYWYRQLPEEGLKFMVYLQKENIIDESGMPKERFSAEFPKEGPSILRIQQVVRGDSAAYFCASSPNRQGEGNTEAFFGQGTRLTVV.

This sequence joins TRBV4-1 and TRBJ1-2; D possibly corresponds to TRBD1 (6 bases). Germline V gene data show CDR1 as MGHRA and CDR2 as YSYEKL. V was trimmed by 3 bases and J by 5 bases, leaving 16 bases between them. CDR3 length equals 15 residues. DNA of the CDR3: TGCGCCAGCAGCCAGGGTTTTGCAGGGGTTTATGGCTACACCTTC. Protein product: CASSQGFAGVYGYTF.

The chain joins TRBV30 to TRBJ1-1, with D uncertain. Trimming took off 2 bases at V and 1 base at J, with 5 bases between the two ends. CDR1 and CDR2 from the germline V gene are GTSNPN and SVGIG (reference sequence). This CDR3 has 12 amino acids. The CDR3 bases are TGTGCCTGGAGTCCCGGGAACACTGAAGCTTTCTTT. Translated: CAWSPGNTEAFF.

The CDR3: CASSIKGARPYEKLFF. In DNA, the CDR3 is TGTGCCAGTAGTATTAAGGGGGCACGGCCTTATGAAAAACTGTTTTTT. V usage is TRBV19 and J usage is TRBJ1-4; 7 bases are shared with TRBD1. The CDR3 loop spans 16 amino acids. The germline gives CDR1 LNHDA, CDR2 SQIVND (reference sequence). Trimming removed 3 bases from V and 6 bases from J; junction bases left unmatched: 10.

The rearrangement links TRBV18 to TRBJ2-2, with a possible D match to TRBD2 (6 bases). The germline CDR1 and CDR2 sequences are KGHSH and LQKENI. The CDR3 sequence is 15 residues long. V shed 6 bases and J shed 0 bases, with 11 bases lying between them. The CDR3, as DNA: TGTGCCAGCTCCCGGGGACTGACGAACACCGGGGAGCTGTTTTTT. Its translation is CASSRGLTNTGELFF.

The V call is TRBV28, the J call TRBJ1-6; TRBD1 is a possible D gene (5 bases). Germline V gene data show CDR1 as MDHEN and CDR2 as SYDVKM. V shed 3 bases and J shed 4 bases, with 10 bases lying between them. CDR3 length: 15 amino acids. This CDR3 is CASSLGGGYNSPLHF. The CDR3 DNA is TGTGCCAGCAGTTTGGGGGGAGGGTATAATTCACCCCTCCACTTT.

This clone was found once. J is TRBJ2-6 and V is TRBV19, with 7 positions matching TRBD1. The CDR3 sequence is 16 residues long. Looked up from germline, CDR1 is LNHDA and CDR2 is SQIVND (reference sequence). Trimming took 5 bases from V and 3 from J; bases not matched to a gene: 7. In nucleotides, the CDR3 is TGTGCCAGTAGTTTTGACAGGGCAGGTGGGGCCAACGTCCTGACTTTC. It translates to CASSFDRAGGANVLTF.

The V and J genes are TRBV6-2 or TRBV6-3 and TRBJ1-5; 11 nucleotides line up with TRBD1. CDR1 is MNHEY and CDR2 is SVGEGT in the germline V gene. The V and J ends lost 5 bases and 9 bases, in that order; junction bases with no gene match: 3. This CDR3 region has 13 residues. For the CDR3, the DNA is TGTGCCAGCAGTGGGGACAGGGGGATGCCCCAGCATTTT. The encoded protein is CASSGDRGMPQHF.

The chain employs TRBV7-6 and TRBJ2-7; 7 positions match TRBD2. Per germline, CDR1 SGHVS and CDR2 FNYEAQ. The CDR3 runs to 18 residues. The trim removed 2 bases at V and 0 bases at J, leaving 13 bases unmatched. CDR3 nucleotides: TGTGCCAGCAGCTTATGGGTATCCATTCTAGCGGCCTCCTACGAGCAGTACTTC. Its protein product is CASSLWVSILAASYEQYF.

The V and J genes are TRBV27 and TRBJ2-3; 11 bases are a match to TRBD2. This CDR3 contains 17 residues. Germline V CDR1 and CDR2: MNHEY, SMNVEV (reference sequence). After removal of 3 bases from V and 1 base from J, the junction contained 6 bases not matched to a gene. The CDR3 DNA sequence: TGTGCCAGCAGTTTCCTCCAGACTAGCGGGGGCACAGATACGCAGTATTTT. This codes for CASSFLQTSGGTDTQYF.

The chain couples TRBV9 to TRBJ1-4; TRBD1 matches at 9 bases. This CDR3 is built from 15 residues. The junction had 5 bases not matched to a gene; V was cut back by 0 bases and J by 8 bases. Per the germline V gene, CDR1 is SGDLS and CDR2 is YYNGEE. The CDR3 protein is CASSVEGQGAEKLFF. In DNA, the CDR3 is TGTGCCAGCAGCGTAGAGGGACAGGGTGCGGAAAAACTGTTTTTT.

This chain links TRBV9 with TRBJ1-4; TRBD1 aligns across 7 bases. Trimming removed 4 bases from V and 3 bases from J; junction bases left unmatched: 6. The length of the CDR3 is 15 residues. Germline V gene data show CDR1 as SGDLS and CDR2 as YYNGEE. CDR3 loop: CASSLQGVANEKLFF. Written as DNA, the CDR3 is TGTGCCAGCAGCTTGCAGGGGGTGGCTAATGAAAAACTGTTTTTT.

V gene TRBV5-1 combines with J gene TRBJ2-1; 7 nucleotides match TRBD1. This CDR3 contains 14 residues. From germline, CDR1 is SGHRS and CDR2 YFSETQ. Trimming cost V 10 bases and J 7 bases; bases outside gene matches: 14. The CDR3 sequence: CAGSRGEQGNEQFF. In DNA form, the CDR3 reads TGCGCCGGGTCGCGTGGGGAACAGGGGAATGAGCAGTTCTTC.

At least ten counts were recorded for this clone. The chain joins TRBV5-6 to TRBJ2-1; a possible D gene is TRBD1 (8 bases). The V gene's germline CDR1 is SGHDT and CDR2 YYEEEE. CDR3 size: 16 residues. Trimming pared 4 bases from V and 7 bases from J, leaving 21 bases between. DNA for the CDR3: TGTGCCAGCAGCCAACCGCCAGGGGGCGGGGGAAATGAGCAGTTCTTC. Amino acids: CASSQPPGGGGNEQFF.

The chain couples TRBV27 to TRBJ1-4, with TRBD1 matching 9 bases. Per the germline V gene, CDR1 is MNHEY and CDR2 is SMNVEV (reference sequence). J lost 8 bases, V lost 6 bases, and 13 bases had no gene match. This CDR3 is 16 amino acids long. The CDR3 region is CASSPFPGQGREKLFF. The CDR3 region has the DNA TGTGCCAGCAGCCCCTTCCCGGGACAGGGCCGGGAAAAACTGTTTTTT.

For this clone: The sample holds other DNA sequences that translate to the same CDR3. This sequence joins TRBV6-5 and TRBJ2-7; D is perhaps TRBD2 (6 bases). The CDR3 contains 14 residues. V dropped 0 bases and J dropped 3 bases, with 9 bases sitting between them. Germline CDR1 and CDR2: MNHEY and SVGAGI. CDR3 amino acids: CASSYSGGNYEQYF. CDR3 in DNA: TGTGCCAGCAGTTACTCAGGAGGGAACTACGAGCAGTACTTC.

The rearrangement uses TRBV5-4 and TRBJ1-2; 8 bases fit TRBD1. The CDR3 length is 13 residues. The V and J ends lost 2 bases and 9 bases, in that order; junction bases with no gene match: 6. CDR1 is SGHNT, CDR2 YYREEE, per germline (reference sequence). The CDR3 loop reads CASSFTGGFSYTF. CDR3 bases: TGTGCCAGCAGCTTCACAGGGGGGTTTAGCTACACCTTC.

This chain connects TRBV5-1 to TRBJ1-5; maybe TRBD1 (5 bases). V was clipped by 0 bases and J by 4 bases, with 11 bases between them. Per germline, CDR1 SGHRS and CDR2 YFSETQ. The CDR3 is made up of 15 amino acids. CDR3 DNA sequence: TGCGCCAGCAGCTTGGTTCCAGGGAAGAATCAGCCCCAGCATTTT. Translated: CASSLVPGKNQPQHF.

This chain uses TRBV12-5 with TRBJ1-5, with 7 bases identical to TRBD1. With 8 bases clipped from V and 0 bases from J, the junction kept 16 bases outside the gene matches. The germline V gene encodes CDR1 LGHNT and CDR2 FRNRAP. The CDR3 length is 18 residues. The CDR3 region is CASSARAGGSYSNQPQHF. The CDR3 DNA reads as TGTGCTAGTAGCGCTAGGGCAGGGGGATCGTATAGCAATCAGCCCCAGCATTTT.

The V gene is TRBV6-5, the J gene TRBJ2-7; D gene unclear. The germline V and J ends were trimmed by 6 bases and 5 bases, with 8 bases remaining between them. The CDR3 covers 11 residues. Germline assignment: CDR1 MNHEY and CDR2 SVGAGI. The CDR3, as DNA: TGTGCCAGCAGGACTTCAAACGAGCAGTACTTC. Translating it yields CASRTSNEQYF.

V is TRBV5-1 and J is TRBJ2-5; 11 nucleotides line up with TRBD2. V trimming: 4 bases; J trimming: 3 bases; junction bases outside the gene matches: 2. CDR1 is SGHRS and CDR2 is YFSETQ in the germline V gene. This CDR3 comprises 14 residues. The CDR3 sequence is CASSVSGREETQYF. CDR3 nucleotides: TGCGCCAGCAGCGTTAGCGGGAGGGAAGAGACCCAGTACTTC.

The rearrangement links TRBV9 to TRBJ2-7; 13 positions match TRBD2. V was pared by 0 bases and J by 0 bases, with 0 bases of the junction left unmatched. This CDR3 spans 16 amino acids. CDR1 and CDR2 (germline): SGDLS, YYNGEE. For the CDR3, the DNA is TGTGCCAGCAGCGTAGGGACTAGCGGGAGCTCCTACGAGCAGTACTTC. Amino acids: CASSVGTSGSSYEQYF.

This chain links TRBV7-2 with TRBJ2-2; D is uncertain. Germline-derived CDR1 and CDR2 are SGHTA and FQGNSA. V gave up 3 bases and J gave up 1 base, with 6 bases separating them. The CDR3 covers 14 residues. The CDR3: CASSFSMNTGELFF. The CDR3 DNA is TGTGCCAGCAGCTTCTCTATGAACACCGGGGAGCTGTTTTTT.

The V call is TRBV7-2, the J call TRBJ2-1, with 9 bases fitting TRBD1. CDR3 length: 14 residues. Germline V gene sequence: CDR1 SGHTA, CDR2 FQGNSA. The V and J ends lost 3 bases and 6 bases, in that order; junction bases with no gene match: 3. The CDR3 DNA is TGTGCCAGCAGCTTCCCGGACAGGGGCAATGAGCAGTTCTTC. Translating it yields CASSFPDRGNEQFF.